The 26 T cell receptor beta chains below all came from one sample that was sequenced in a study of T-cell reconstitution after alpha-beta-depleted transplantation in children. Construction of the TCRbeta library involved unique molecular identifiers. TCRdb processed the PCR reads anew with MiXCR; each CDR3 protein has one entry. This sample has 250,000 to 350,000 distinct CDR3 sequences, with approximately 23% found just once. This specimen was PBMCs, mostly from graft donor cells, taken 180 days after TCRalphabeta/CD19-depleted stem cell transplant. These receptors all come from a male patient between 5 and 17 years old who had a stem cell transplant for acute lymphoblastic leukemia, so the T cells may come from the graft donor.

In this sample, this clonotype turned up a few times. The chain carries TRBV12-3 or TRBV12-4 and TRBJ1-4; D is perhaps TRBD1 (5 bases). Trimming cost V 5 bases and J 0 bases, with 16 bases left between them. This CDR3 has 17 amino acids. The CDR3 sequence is CASSLRGKGATNEKLFF. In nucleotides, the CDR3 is TGTGCCAGCAGTCTAAGGGGAAAAGGAGCAACTAATGAAAAACTGTTTTTT.

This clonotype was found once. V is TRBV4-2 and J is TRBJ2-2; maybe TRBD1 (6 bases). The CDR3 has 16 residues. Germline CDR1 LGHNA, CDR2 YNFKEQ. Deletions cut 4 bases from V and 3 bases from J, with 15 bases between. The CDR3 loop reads CASSRPDRLDTGELFF. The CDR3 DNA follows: TGTGCCAGCAGCCGCCCCGACAGGCTGGACACCGGGGAGCTGTTTTTT.

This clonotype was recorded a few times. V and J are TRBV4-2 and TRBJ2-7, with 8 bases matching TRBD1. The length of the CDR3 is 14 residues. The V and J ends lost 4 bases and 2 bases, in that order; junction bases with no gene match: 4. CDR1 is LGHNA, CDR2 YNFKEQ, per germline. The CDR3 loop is CASSPQTGAYEQYF. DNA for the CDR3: TGTGCCAGCAGCCCACAGACAGGGGCCTACGAGCAGTACTTC.

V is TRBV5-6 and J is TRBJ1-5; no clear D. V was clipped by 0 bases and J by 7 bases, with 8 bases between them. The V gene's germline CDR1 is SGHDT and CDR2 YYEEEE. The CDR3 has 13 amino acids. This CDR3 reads CASSLVLAQPQHF. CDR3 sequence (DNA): TGTGCCAGCAGCTTGGTCCTGGCACAGCCCCAGCATTTT.

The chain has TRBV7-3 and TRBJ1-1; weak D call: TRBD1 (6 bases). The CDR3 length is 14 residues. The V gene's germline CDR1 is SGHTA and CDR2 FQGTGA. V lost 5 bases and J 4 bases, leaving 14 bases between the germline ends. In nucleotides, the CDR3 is TGTGCCAGCAGCGCCAACAGGGAGGGCACTGAAGCTTTCTTT. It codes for CASSANREGTEAFF.

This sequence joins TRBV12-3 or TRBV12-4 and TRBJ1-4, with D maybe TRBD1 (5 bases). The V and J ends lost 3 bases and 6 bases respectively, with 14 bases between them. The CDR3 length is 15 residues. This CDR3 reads CASSLGIGEDEKLFF. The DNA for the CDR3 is TGTGCCAGCAGTTTGGGCATAGGGGAGGATGAAAAACTGTTTTTT.

The CDR3 region has the DNA TGTGCCAGCAGCCCCACCCTGCGGGGGGTAGGGACCCAGTACTTC. Translation: CASSPTLRGVGTQYF. V and J are TRBV9 and TRBJ2-5; 8 positions match TRBD2. V lost 4 bases to trimming and J lost 7 bases; unmatched junction nucleotides: 12. This CDR3 region has 15 residues. Germline values: CDR1 SGDLS, CDR2 YYNGEE.

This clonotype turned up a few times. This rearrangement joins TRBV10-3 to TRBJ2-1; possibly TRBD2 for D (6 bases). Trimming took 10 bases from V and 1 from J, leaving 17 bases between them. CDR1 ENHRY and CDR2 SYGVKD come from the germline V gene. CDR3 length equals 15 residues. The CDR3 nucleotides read TGTGCCAGCTGGCGGGACTCCAAATCCTACAATGAGCAGTTCTTC. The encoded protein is CASWRDSKSYNEQFF.

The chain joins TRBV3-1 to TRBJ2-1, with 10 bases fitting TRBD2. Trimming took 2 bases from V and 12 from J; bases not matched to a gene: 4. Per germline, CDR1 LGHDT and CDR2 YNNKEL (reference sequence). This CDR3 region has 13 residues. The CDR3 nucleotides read TGTGCCAGCAGCCAACTAGCGGGAGTAGCGCAGTTCTTC. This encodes CASSQLAGVAQFF.

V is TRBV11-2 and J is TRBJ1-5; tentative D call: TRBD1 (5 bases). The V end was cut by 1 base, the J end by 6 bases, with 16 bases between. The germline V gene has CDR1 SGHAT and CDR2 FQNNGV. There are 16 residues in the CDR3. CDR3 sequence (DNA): TGTGCCAGCAGCTTAGGCGGTATGCGCGGGGCTCAGCCCCAGCATTTT. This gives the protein CASSLGGMRGAQPQHF.

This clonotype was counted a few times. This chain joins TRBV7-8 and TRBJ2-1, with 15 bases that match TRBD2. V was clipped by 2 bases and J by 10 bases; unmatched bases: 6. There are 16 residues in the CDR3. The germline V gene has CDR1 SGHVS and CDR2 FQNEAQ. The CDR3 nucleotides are TGTGCCAGCAGCTTACGGGCGGGGACTAGCGGGAGGGAGCAGTTCTTC. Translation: CASSLRAGTSGREQFF.

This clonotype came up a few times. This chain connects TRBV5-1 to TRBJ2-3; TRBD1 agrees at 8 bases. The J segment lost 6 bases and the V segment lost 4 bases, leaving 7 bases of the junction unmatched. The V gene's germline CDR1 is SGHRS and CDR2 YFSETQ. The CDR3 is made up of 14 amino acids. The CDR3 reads CASSTGQVGDTQYF. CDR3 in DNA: TGCGCCAGCAGCACGGGACAGGTCGGGGATACGCAGTATTTT.

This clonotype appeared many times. CDR3 sequence reads: CASTGTSGRAYNEQFF. The CDR3 nucleotides are TGCGCCAGCACAGGAACTAGCGGGAGGGCCTACAATGAGCAGTTCTTC. The chain joins TRBV10-2 to TRBJ2-1, with 13 nucleotides matching TRBD2. This CDR3 spans 16 amino acids. Looked up from germline, CDR1 is WSHSY and CDR2 is SAAADI. The ends lost 7 bases at V and 2 bases at J; junction bases unmatched: 5.

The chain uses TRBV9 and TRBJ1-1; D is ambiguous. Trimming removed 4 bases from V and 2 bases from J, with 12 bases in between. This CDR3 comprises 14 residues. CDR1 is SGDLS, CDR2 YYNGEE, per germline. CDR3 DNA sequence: TGTGCCAGCAGCACCCGGTCTTACAACACTGAAGCTTTCTTT. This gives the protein CASSTRSYNTEAFF. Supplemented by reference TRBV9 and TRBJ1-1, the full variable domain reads DSGVTQTPKHLITATGQRVTLRCSPRSGDLSVYWYQQSLDQGLQFLIQYYNGEERAKGNILERFSAQQFPDLHSELNLSSLELGDSALYFCASSTRSYNTEAFFGQGTRLTVV.

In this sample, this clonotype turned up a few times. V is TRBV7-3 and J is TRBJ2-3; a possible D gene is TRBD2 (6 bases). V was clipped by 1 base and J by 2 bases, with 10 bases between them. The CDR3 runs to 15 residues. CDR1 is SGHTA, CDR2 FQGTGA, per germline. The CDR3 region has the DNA TGTGCCAGCAGCTTAAGCGGGACCCTCACAGATACGCAGTATTTT. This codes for CASSLSGTLTDTQYF.

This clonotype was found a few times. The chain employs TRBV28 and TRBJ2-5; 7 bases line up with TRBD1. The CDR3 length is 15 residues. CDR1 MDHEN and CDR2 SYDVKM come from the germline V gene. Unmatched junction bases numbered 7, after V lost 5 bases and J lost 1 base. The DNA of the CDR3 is TGTGCCAGCAGTACCTACAGGGGCCTCCAAGAGACCCAGTACTTC. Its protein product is CASSTYRGLQETQYF.

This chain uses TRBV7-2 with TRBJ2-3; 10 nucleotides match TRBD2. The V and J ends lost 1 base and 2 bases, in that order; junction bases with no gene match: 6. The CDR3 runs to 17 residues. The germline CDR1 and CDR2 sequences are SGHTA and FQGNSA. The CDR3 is CASSLGPLAGATDTQYF. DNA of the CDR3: TGTGCCAGCAGCTTAGGCCCTCTAGCGGGAGCCACAGATACGCAGTATTTT.

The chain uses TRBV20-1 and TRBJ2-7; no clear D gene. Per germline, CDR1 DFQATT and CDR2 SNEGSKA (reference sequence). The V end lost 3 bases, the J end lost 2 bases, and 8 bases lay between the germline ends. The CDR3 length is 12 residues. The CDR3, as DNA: TGCAGTGCTAGTTTGGAGACCTACGAGCAGTACTTC. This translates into CSASLETYEQYF.

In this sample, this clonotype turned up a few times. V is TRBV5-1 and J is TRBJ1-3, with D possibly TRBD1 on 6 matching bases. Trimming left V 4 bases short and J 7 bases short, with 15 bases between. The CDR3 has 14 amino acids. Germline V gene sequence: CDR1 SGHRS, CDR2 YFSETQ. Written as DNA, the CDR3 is TGCGCCAGCAGCCTTGGGGGCCAGGGTAACACCATATATTTT. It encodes CASSLGGQGNTIYF. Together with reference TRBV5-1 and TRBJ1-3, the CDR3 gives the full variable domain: KAGVTQTPRYLIKTRGQQVTLSCSPISGHRSVSWYQQTPGQGLQFLFEYFSETQRNKGNFPGRFSGRQFSNSRSEMNVSTLELGDSALYLCASSLGGQGNTIYFGEGSWLTVV.

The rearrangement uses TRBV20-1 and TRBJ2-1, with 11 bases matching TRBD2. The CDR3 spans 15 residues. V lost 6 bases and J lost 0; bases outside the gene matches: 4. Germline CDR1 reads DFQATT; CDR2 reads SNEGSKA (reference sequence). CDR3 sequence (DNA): TGCAGTGCGACTAGCGGGAAAGGCTCCTACAATGAGCAGTTCTTC. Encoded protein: CSATSGKGSYNEQFF.

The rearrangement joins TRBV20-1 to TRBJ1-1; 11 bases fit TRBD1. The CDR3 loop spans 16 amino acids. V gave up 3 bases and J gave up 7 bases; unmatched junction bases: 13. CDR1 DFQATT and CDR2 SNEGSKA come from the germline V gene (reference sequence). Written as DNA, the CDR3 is TGCAGTGCTAGCCAGCTAAGGACAGGGGGCTCGTTTGAAGCTTTCTTT. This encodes CSASQLRTGGSFEAFF.

This CDR3 is CASSASRRGNQPQHF. CDR3 DNA: TGTGCCAGTAGCGCGTCCAGGAGAGGAAATCAGCCCCAGCATTTT. The rearrangement links TRBV19 to TRBJ1-5; D not certain. With 6 bases removed from V and 4 bases from J, the gap between germline ends came to 16 bases. The CDR3 runs to 15 residues. CDR1 and CDR2 (germline): LNHDA, SQIVND (reference sequence).

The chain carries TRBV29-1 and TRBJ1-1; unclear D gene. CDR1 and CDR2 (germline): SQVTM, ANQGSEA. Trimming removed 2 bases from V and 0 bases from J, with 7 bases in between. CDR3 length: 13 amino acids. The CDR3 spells CSVEIGVNTEAFF. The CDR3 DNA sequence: TGCAGCGTTGAAATCGGGGTGAACACTGAAGCTTTCTTT.

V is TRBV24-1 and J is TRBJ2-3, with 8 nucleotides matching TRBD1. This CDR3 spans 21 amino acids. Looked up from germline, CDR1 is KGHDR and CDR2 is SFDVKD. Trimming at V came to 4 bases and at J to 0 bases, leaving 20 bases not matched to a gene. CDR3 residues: CATSDFGPGQGQIQSTDTQYF. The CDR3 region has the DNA TGTGCCACCAGTGACTTTGGGCCCGGACAGGGCCAAATCCAAAGCACAGATACGCAGTATTTT.

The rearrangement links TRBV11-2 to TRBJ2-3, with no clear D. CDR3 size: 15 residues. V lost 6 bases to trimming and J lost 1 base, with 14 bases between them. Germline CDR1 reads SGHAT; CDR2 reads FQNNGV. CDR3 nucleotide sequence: TGTGCCAGCAGTTTTGGGCGGTGGGGCACAGATACGCAGTATTTT. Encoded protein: CASSFGRWGTDTQYF.

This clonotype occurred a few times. The CDR3 region is CASSKTGALSNTGELFF. Written as DNA, the CDR3 is TGTGCCAGCAGTAAGACAGGGGCGCTCTCGAACACCGGGGAGCTGTTTTTT. The V and J genes are TRBV12-3 or TRBV12-4 and TRBJ2-2; 8 nucleotides agree with TRBD1. This CDR3 spans 17 amino acids. V lost 5 bases, J lost 0 bases, and 8 bases stayed unmatched.